The sample holds one count of the clone carrying this T cell receptor beta chain. This entry is derived from a study of blood T cell repertoires in COVID-19. V was trimmed by 0 bases and J by 0 bases, leaving 14 bases between them. The germline V gene encodes CDR1 KGHSH and CDR2 LQKENI. The CDR3 contains 18 residues. Profiled with immunoSEQ multiplex PCR; TCRdb holds only in-frame clones, not every one. Among a few hundred thousand clones listed, 87% were seen once. Sequenced material: peripheral blood. The chain recombines TRBV18 with TRBJ2-2; D not resolved. This clonotype was obtained from a man in his late teens or twenties with active or convalescent COVID-19. The CDR3: CASSPPPLANSNTGELFF. In DNA form, the CDR3 reads TGTGCCAGCTCACCACCGCCCTTAGCTAACTCGAACACCGGGGAGCTGTTTTTT.